One and the same sample provided the 22 T cell receptor beta chains below, sequenced in a study of primary melanoma T cells and metastatic recurrence. Clones were read by immunoSEQ multiplex PCR, and TCRdb kept only the in-frame ones, dropping some. The data show several thousand clones, roughly four fifths seen once. Sequencing was done on a sample of melanoma tumor tissue. All receptors derive from a human donor with melanoma.

The chain couples TRBV19 to TRBJ2-1; 8 bases agree with TRBD1. With 6 bases clipped from V and 8 bases from J, the junction kept 6 bases outside the gene matches. The germline V gene has CDR1 LNHDA and CDR2 SQIVND (reference sequence). The CDR3 is 13 residues long. This CDR3 is CASSRTGSDEQFF. The CDR3 DNA reads as TGTGCCAGTAGCCGGACAGGGAGCGATGAGCAGTTCTTC.

The chain recombines TRBV6-8 with TRBJ1-2; 8 bases match TRBD1. With 2 bases clipped from V and 7 bases from J, the junction kept 9 bases outside the gene matches. The CDR3 extends over 15 amino acids. Germline values: CDR1 MNHGY, CDR2 SAAAGT. The CDR3 loop reads CASSYHTGTGGGYTF. The CDR3 coding sequence is TGTGCCAGCAGTTACCACACCGGGACAGGAGGTGGCTACACCTTC.

This clone was seen just once. This rearrangement joins TRBV11-3 to TRBJ2-4; TRBD2 agrees at 14 bases. The germline V gene has CDR1 SGHNT and CDR2 YENEEA. Unmatched junction bases numbered 5, after V lost 5 bases and J lost 8 bases. There are 15 residues in the CDR3. Here the CDR3 reads CASSQTSGRVDIQYF. CDR3 nucleotides: TGTGCCAGCAGCCAGACTAGCGGGAGGGTAGACATTCAGTACTTC.

V gene TRBV6-8 combines with J gene TRBJ2-5, with 9 bases lining up with TRBD1. The V gene's germline CDR1 is MNHGY and CDR2 SAAAGT. The J segment lost 5 bases and the V segment lost 6 bases, leaving 16 bases of the junction unmatched. CDR3 size: 17 residues. The CDR3 bases are TGTGCCAGCAGCTACAGCCCACGACAGGGGGAAGTCGAGACCCAGTACTTC. Its translation: CASSYSPRQGEVETQYF.

This clone was seen just once. The chain carries TRBV11-3 and TRBJ2-3, with 7 bases aligning to TRBD2. Germline trimming cut 1 base from V and 1 base from J; bases unmatched to any gene: 5. Germline values: CDR1 SGHNT, CDR2 YENEEA. The CDR3 covers 16 residues. The CDR3 sequence: CASSLVSSGGTDTQYF. In DNA, the CDR3 is TGTGCCAGCAGCTTAGTGTCCAGCGGGGGCACAGATACGCAGTATTTT.

The rearrangement links TRBV6-8 to TRBJ2-7; 10 bases fit TRBD1. From germline, CDR1 is MNHGY and CDR2 SAAAGT. The CDR3 extends over 16 amino acids. V shed 5 bases and J 0 bases; nucleotides not matched to a gene: 7. The CDR3 sequence: CASSMGGQGSSYEQYF. In DNA form, the CDR3 reads TGTGCCAGCAGTATGGGGGGACAGGGGAGCTCCTACGAGCAGTACTTC.

This clone was detected only once. This chain connects TRBV23-1 to TRBJ2-3, with a possible D match to TRBD2 (5 bases). TRBV23-1 is annotated as an ORF whose role is uncertain. This CDR3 comprises 15 residues. Trimming removed 6 bases at V and 1 base at J, with 14 bases between. The CDR3, as DNA: TGCGCCAGCAGCCCGTTGGTGGGAGGCACAGATACGCAGTATTTT. It is translated as CASSPLVGGTDTQYF.

This sequence joins TRBV28 and TRBJ1-2, with unresolved D. CDR3 length: 13 residues. Germline assignment: CDR1 MDHEN and CDR2 SYDVKM. Trimming cost V 4 bases and J 0 bases, with 6 bases left between them. The CDR3 here is CASSCCANYGYTF. The CDR3 DNA follows: TGTGCCAGCAGTTGTTGTGCTAACTATGGCTACACCTTC.

The chain combines TRBV28 with TRBJ2-5; TRBD1 might be the D (6 bases). Germline V gene sequence: CDR1 MDHEN, CDR2 SYDVKM. This CDR3 has 15 amino acids. V lost 5 bases and J 2 bases, leaving 15 bases between the germline ends. CDR3 loop: CASSRTASLQETQYF. In DNA form, the CDR3 reads TGTGCCAGCAGTAGGACAGCGAGCCTTCAAGAGACCCAGTACTTC.

This clone was observed a few times. The chain joins TRBV6-8 to TRBJ2-5; D ambiguous. The CDR3 contains 16 residues. Trimming shortened V by 0 bases and J by 0 bases, and 11 bases separated the two germline ends. In germline, CDR1 is MNHGY, CDR2 SAAAGT. CDR3: CASSYSSGLYQETQYF. The CDR3 DNA reads TGTGCCAGCAGTTACTCGTCCGGATTGTACCAAGAGACCCAGTACTTC.

On this clone: Relative to the germline gene, one junction end is altered; a read error may explain this. The chain joins TRBV19 to TRBJ2-3; 8 positions match TRBD2. Germline-derived CDR1 and CDR2 are LNHDA and SQIVND (reference sequence). The CDR3 has 18 residues. CDR3 amino acids: CASRALASGYRGTDTQYF. In nucleotides, the CDR3 is TGTGCAAGTAGAGCGTTGGCTAGCGGGTACAGAGGCACAGATACGCAGTATTTT.

The chain has TRBV28 and TRBJ2-1, with D possibly being TRBD1 (6 bases). CDR3 length equals 13 residues. Looked up from germline, CDR1 is MDHEN and CDR2 is SYDVKM. V gave up 6 bases and J gave up 7 bases, with 13 bases separating them. The CDR3 here is CASRLTGLNEQFF. CDR3 sequence (DNA): TGTGCCAGCAGGCTAACAGGGTTAAATGAGCAGTTCTTC.

The chain employs TRBV10-2 and TRBJ1-1; 9 bases align to TRBD1. The germline CDR1 and CDR2 sequences are WSHSY and SAAADI. CDR3 size: 13 residues. V dropped 11 bases and J dropped 4; count of bases not matched to a gene: 8. CDR3 coding DNA: TGCGCCGGGGGACAGGGATCGGGCACTGAAGCTTTCTTT. Amino acid sequence: CAGGQGSGTEAFF.

Regarding this clone: One junction end disagrees with the germline gene, perhaps due to a read error. The chain employs TRBV15 and TRBJ2-1; no clear D gene. The length of the CDR3 is 14 residues. Germline values: CDR1 LNHNV, CDR2 YYDKDF (reference sequence). The CDR3 is CATSRGSSYSEQFF. CDR3 nucleotides: TGTGCCACCAGTAGAGGAAGCAGTTATAGTGAGCAGTTCTTC.

The chain combines TRBV6-8 with TRBJ1-2, with 12 positions matching TRBD1. Losses at the gene ends were 6 bases for V and 7 bases for J; bases not matched to a gene: 9. CDR1 and CDR2 from the germline V gene are MNHGY and SAAAGT. The CDR3 sequence is 15 residues long. This CDR3 is CASRNRGQGALGYTF. The DNA for the CDR3 is TGTGCCAGCAGAAACAGGGGACAGGGGGCGCTTGGCTACACCTTC.

The chain uses TRBV18 and TRBJ2-3; possibly TRBD2 for D (7 bases). Trimming took 0 bases from V and 2 from J, leaving 15 bases between them. There are 17 residues in the CDR3. Germline V gives CDR1 KGHSH, CDR2 LQKENI. The CDR3 bases are TGTGCCAGCTCACCACCGGTAGGGGGGGGATCCACAGATACGCAGTATTTT. Protein: CASSPPVGGGSTDTQYF.

V gene TRBV15 combines with J gene TRBJ2-3, with D possibly TRBD2 on 7 matching bases. The CDR3 is made up of 15 amino acids. The ends were cut back, 3 bases at V and 4 bases at J, with 14 bases in the middle. The germline V gene has CDR1 LNHNV and CDR2 YYDKDF (reference sequence). The CDR3 protein is CATSRSRGGADTQYF. Written as DNA, the CDR3 is TGTGCCACCAGCAGGAGCAGGGGAGGGGCAGATACGCAGTATTTT.

The chain uses TRBV7-1 and TRBJ2-5, with D perhaps given as TRBD1 or TRBD2 (5 bases each). TRBV7-1 is labeled an ORF, and its function is uncertain. The CDR3 covers 13 residues. Trimming cost V 7 bases and J 5 bases, with 14 bases left between them. This CDR3 reads CASILTWGETQYF. The DNA of the CDR3 is TGTGCCAGCATCCTCACCTGGGGGGAGACCCAGTACTTC.

The gene calls are TRBV6-8 and TRBJ2-3; D uncertain. V was trimmed by 2 bases and J by 2 bases, leaving 8 bases between them. The CDR3 contains 14 residues. Germline V gives CDR1 MNHGY, CDR2 SAAAGT. In nucleotides, the CDR3 is TGTGCCAGCAGTTACGGGGATTTCACAGATACGCAGTATTTT. As protein: CASSYGDFTDTQYF.

The rearrangement uses TRBV6-8 and TRBJ1-5; D call uncertain. Germline V gene lookup returns CDR1 MNHGY and CDR2 SAAAGT. The CDR3 runs to 16 residues. V was cut by 2 bases and J by 0 bases, with 11 bases left in between. This chain's CDR3 is CASSYVSAYSNQPQHF. As DNA, the CDR3 is TGTGCCAGCAGTTACGTGAGCGCTTATAGCAATCAGCCCCAGCATTTT.

This clone was recorded only once. This sequence joins TRBV10-2 and TRBJ1-5; tentatively, D is TRBD1 (6 bases). The germline V and J ends were trimmed by 6 bases and 7 bases, with 19 bases remaining between them. Germline V CDR1 and CDR2: WSHSY, SAAADI. There are 15 residues in the CDR3. CDR3 bases: TGCGCCAGCAGCGAGGGGCGGGGGCCGGGGCAGCCCCAGCATTTT. This encodes CASSEGRGPGQPQHF.

The chain joins TRBV6-8 to TRBJ2-7; 7 nucleotides align to TRBD1. The CDR3 sequence is 17 residues long. Germline V gene sequence: CDR1 MNHGY, CDR2 SAAAGT. Trimming at V came to 6 bases and at J to 1 base, leaving 15 bases not matched to a gene. The CDR3 loop reads CASRGQEERFFSYEQYF. As DNA, the CDR3 is TGTGCCAGCAGAGGACAGGAGGAGCGGTTCTTTTCCTACGAGCAGTACTTC.